The clone carrying this TCR beta chain was detected a few times. Antigen: not known. This sample was taken from a study of T-cell memory formation after mild COVID-19. Study-level background: Most TCR clusters belonged to a single donor. Study-level points and caveats: There was a balanced CD4/CD8 profile in clones contracting day 15 to 85, and later expanders leaned CD4+. CD4+ contracting clones were mainly CM and EM; CD8+ ones, EMRA.

TCRalpha and TCRbeta libraries used 5'RACE with constant-segment primers and UMIs. TCRdb recomputed calls from the 5' RACE reads with MiXCR, one row per CDR3 protein. The sample consists of 250,000 to 400,000 distinct CDR3 sequences, roughly an eighth of them appearing once. This CDR3 region has 13 residues. Between the trimmed V and J ends, which lost 2 bases and 3 bases, there was a span of 10 bases. The germline V gene encodes CDR1 GTSNPN and CDR2 SVGIG (reference sequence). This TCR derives from a man aged 18 to 30 who had mild COVID-19 (a few samples of this study predate the infection). Cell type and time point are not known. The sample consisted of PBMCs or a T cell subset sorted from them (not recorded which). The chain carries TRBV30 and TRBJ1-1; possible D gene TRBD1, 5 bases. The CDR3 reads CAWSFGGDTEAFF. The CDR3, as DNA: TGTGCCTGGAGTTTCGGAGGGGACACTGAAGCTTTCTTT. The full variable domain, completed using reference TRBV30 and TRBJ1-1, is SQTIHQWPATLVQPVGSPLSLECTVEGTSNPNLYWYRQAAGRGLQLLFYSVGIGQISSEVPQNLSASRPQDRQFILSSKKLLLSDSGFYLCAWSFGGDTEAFFGQGTRLTVV.